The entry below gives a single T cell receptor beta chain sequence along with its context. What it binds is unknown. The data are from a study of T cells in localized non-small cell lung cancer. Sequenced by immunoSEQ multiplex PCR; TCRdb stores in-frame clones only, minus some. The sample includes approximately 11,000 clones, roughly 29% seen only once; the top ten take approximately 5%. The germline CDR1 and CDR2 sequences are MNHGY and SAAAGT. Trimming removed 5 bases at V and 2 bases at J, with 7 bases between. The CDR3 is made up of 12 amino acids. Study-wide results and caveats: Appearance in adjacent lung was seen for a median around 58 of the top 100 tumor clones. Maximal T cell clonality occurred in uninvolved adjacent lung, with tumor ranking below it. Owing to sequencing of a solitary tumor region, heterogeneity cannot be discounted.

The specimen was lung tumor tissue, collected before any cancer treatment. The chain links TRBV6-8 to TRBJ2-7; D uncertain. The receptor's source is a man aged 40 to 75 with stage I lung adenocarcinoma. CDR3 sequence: CASSDLAYEQYF. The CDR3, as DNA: TGTGCCAGCAGTGACTTAGCCTACGAGCAGTACTTC.